The 13 T cell receptor beta chains in this list originate from one sample, sequenced in a study of blood T cell repertoires in COVID-19. Some clones are missing from TCRdb's copy, which holds only in-frame ones; the method was immunoSEQ multiplex PCR. Among about 240,000 clones listed, roughly 89% were seen once. Sequenced sample: PBMCs or T cells enriched from blood (not recorded which). The receptors come from a man aged 35-49 years who had recovered from COVID-19.

V gene TRBV18 combines with J gene TRBJ1-6; TRBD1 is a possible D gene (6 bases). The V end was cut by 1 base, the J end by 6 bases, with 10 bases between. The CDR3 loop spans 15 amino acids. Germline CDR1 KGHSH, CDR2 LQKENI. As DNA, the CDR3 is TGTGCCAGCTCACCACGTACAGGGATTAATTCACCCCTCCACTTT. This sequence encodes CASSPRTGINSPLHF.

V gene TRBV14 combines with J gene TRBJ2-7; 7 positions match TRBD1. The germline gives CDR1 SGHDN, CDR2 FVKESK. The CDR3 sequence is 15 residues long. J lost 6 bases, V lost 2 bases, and 10 bases had no gene match. CDR3 residues: CASSQNRGRLSEQYF. The DNA of the CDR3 is TGTGCCAGCAGCCAAAACAGGGGACGTCTTTCCGAGCAGTACTTC.

The chain employs TRBV14 and TRBJ2-5, with TRBD2 as a possible D gene (5 bases). V was clipped by 5 bases and J by 0 bases, with 13 bases between them. The V gene's germline CDR1 is SGHDN and CDR2 FVKESK. The length of the CDR3 is 15 residues. CDR3 DNA sequence: TGTGCCAGCAGCAAAAGCGGCCACTACCAAGAGACCCAGTACTTC. As protein: CASSKSGHYQETQYF.

The rearrangement links TRBV19 to TRBJ1-5; D is unresolved. Trimming shortened V by 5 bases and J by 5 bases, and 16 bases separated the two germline ends. The CDR3 is 15 amino acids. Germline values: CDR1 LNHDA, CDR2 SQIVND (reference sequence). This CDR3 is CASSRGGIRDQPQHF. CDR3 nucleotide sequence: TGTGCCAGTAGTCGCGGCGGGATTAGGGATCAGCCCCAGCATTTT.

The chain combines TRBV7-9 with TRBJ1-1; 8 positions match TRBD1. Germline V gene sequence: CDR1 SEHNR, CDR2 FQNEAQ (reference sequence). The CDR3 runs to 17 residues. V lost 5 bases to trimming and J lost 0 bases; unmatched junction nucleotides: 11. The chain's CDR3 is CASSPGQGGGMNTEAFF. CDR3 nucleotides: TGTGCCAGCAGCCCAGGACAGGGAGGAGGTATGAACACTGAAGCTTTCTTT.

This chain's CDR3 is CASSQDGLPGPRGNEKLFF. CDR3 bases: TGTGCCAGCAGCCAAGATGGTTTGCCAGGCCCCAGGGGGAATGAAAAACTGTTTTTT. The rearrangement uses TRBV3-1 (or the pseudogene TRBV3-2) and TRBJ1-4, with 7 bases lining up with TRBD1. V lost 0 bases and J lost 5; bases outside the gene matches: 15. The CDR3 length is 19 residues. Looked up from germline, CDR1 is LGHDT and CDR2 is YNNKEL (reference sequence).

The V and J genes are TRBV27 and TRBJ2-7, with D perhaps matching TRBD1 (6 bases). The V and J ends lost 4 bases and 6 bases respectively, with 16 bases between them. The V gene's germline CDR1 is MNHEY and CDR2 SMNVEV (reference sequence). This CDR3 has 14 amino acids. The CDR3 bases are TGTGCCAGCAGTTCGGCAGGGGTAATAGGCGAGCAGTACTTC. Translation: CASSSAGVIGEQYF.

This chain joins TRBV5-5 and TRBJ2-7; 7 nucleotides match TRBD1. Germline trimming cut 2 bases from V and 5 bases from J; bases unmatched to any gene: 16. CDR3 length: 17 residues. CDR1 and CDR2 (germline): SGHKS, YYEKEE (reference sequence). The CDR3 is CASSFTGRRGQRNEQYF. The CDR3, as DNA: TGTGCCAGCAGCTTCACGGGCAGAAGGGGGCAGCGAAACGAGCAGTACTTC.

This rearrangement joins TRBV5-8 to TRBJ1-2; 7 bases align to TRBD1. Germline V lookup: CDR1 SGHTS, CDR2 YDEGEE. V was clipped by 4 bases and J by 7 bases; unmatched bases: 13. CDR3 length: 15 amino acids. CDR3 protein: CASSPAYRGVGGYTF. DNA of the CDR3: TGTGCCAGCAGCCCAGCCTACAGGGGAGTGGGTGGCTACACCTTC.

V is TRBV7-3 and J is TRBJ2-5, with D possibly TRBD2 on 5 matching bases. Trimming took off 5 bases at V and 7 bases at J, with 20 bases between the two ends. This CDR3 comprises 15 residues. Germline CDR1 SGHTA, CDR2 FQGTGA. The CDR3 DNA follows: TGTGCCAGCAGCCCCCACTCGGACTTGTTGGGGACCCAGTACTTC. Its translation: CASSPHSDLLGTQYF.

The rearrangement links TRBV5-1 to TRBJ2-7, with a tentative D call TRBD2 (5 bases). Per the germline V gene, CDR1 is SGHRS and CDR2 is YFSETQ. The length of the CDR3 is 12 residues. The V end was cut by 4 bases, the J end by 3 bases, with 8 bases between. The CDR3 loop reads CASSLDFYEQYF. In DNA form, the CDR3 reads TGCGCCAGCAGCCTGGACTTCTACGAGCAGTACTTC.

The chain uses TRBV28 and TRBJ2-1; D call uncertain. This CDR3 is built from 13 residues. The germline CDR1 and CDR2 sequences are MDHEN and SYDVKM. V was cut by 4 bases and J by 0 bases, with 4 bases left in between. The CDR3 spells CASSYSSYNEQFF. The CDR3 coding sequence is TGTGCCAGCAGTTACAGCTCCTACAATGAGCAGTTCTTC.

The chain couples TRBV18 to TRBJ1-1; tentatively, D is TRBD1 (6 bases). Trimming shortened V by 0 bases and J by 1 base, and 12 bases separated the two germline ends. Germline CDR1 reads KGHSH; CDR2 reads LQKENI. CDR3 length: 16 residues. The CDR3, as DNA: TGTGCCAGCTCACCACCCGGGGGGCCCTCGAACACTGAAGCTTTCTTT. Protein: CASSPPGGPSNTEAFF.